These T cell receptor beta chains were read from a single sample in a study of T cell responses to AZD1222 COVID-19 vaccine. Using immunoSEQ multiplex PCR, the repertoire was profiled, and TCRdb retains in-frame clones only, with some absent. This repertoire shows 130,000 to 150,000 clones, more than 75% found once; its top ten account for approximately 4%. The sequencing here drew on peripheral blood, taken on day 0 of MenACWY control vaccination. The receptors originated from an adult in good health. CDR3s include the opening cysteine and the closing phenylalanine or tryptophan. A D gene is named only where the DNA matches it firmly. Rows give clone size only sometimes, using once, few, many, or a class for an expanded clone.

d_gene	abundance	v_gene	j_gene	CDR3aa	CDR3nt
NA	NA	TRBV28	TRBJ2-3	CASSLGWGFGTDTQYF	TGTGCCAGCAGTTTGGGGTGGGGGTTCGGCACAGATACGCAGTATTTT
NA	NA	TRBV6-5	TRBJ2-3	CASFNRDTDTQYF	TGTGCCAGCTTCAACAGGGACACAGATACGCAGTATTTT
NA	NA	TRBV18	TRBJ1-3	CASSPGTLGNTIYF	TGTGCCAGCTCACCCGGGACACTAGGAAACACCATATATTTT
TRBD1	once	TRBV5-1	TRBJ1-2	CASSLDRGGYGYTF	TGCGCCAGCAGCTTGGACAGGGGAGGCTATGGCTACACCTTC
NA	NA	TRBV6-2/TRBV6-3	TRBJ1-5	CASSQVGWPQHF	TGTGCCAGCAGCCAGGTGGGGTGGCCCCAGCATTTT
TRBD2	NA	TRBV5-1	TRBJ2-5	CASSLTSQGAGGPQETQYF	TGCGCCAGCAGCCTAACCTCCCAGGGAGCGGGGGGGCCCCAAGAGACCCAGTACTTC
NA	NA	TRBV5-8	TRBJ1-5	CASSPFPGGNQPQHF	TGTGCCAGCAGCCCCTTCCCAGGGGGCAATCAGCCCCAGCATTTT
NA	NA	TRBV12-3/TRBV12-4	TRBJ2-1	CASSPGTSEQFF	TGTGCCAGCAGTCCTGGGACCAGTGAGCAGTTCTTC
NA	NA	TRBV20-1	TRBJ2-1	CSSRGSDEQFF	TGCAGCTCCCGGGGGTCGGATGAGCAGTTCTTC
NA	NA	TRBV19	TRBJ2-7	CASSMEGGPYEQYF	TGTGCCAGTAGTATGGAGGGGGGGCCCTACGAGCAGTACTTC
TRBD1	NA	TRBV19	TRBJ1-5	CASSYGTGVVQPQHF	TGTGCCAGTAGTTACGGGACAGGGGTCGTCCAGCCCCAGCATTTT
NA	NA	TRBV4-1	TRBJ1-6	CASSPSGPLNSPLHF	TGCGCCAGCAGCCCCTCGGGGCCCCTTAATTCACCCCTCCACTTT
NA	NA	TRBV6-2/TRBV6-3	TRBJ2-2	CASSYSYTTGELFF	TGTGCCAGCAGTTACTCGTACACTACCGGGGAGCTGTTTTTT
NA	NA	TRBV7-9	TRBJ2-6	CASTGANVLTF	TGTGCCAGTACTGGGGCCAACGTCCTGACTTTC
TRBD1	NA	TRBV30	TRBJ1-1	CAWSPVQGVRGNTEAFF	TGTGCCTGGAGTCCCGTACAGGGGGTGCGTGGGAACACTGAAGCTTTCTTT
NA	NA	TRBV11-2	TRBJ2-1	CASSPTILHEQFF	TGTGCCAGCAGCCCGACTATACTCCATGAGCAGTTCTTC
TRBD1	NA	TRBV5-5	TRBJ1-4	CASSSGQGPTNEKLFF	TGTGCCAGCAGCTCAGGACAGGGCCCGACTAATGAAAAACTGTTTTTT
NA	few	TRBV25-1	TRBJ1-4	CASIGATNEKLFF	TGTGCCAGCATCGGGGCAACTAATGAAAAACTGTTTTTT
NA	NA	TRBV7-9	TRBJ2-7	CASSLGAQGIHEQYF	TGTGCCAGCAGCTTAGGGGCACAGGGTATCCACGAGCAGTACTTC
NA	NA	TRBV29-1	TRBJ2-7	CSVTAAPGLKGPSYEQYF	TGCAGCGTGACGGCGGCCCCTGGCCTCAAGGGACCATCCTACGAGCAGTACTTC